The 4 T cell receptor beta chains below all came from one sample that was sequenced in a study of tumor and adjacent non-tumor tissue in lung cancer. No cell sorting was done before RNA was extracted from the tissue. Three rounds of nested PCR, following a modified ARM-PCR protocol, produced the TCRbeta library. From the multiplex PCR reads, TCRdb called clonotypes with MiXCR, one entry per CDR3 protein. The sample yields 220,000 or so distinct CDR3 sequences, about two thirds seen once. Specimen: lung tumor tissue. These receptors were collected from a man in his sixties with non-small cell lung cancer.

This clonotype has just a few counts. The junction differs from germline at one of its ends, possibly a read error. This chain uses TRBV11-2 with TRBJ2-5; a weak D match, TRBD2 (7 bases). CDR1 and CDR2 from the germline V gene are SGHAT and FQNNGV. CDR3 length: 14 amino acids. The CDR3 nucleotides read TGTGCCAGCAGCACTAGTGGGGGGGCTGAGATCCAGTACTTC. Translating gives CASSTSGGAEIQYF.

This clonotype was detected only once. A much larger clone differs from this one at a single base, so this may be a read error. The rearrangement uses TRBV4-1 and TRBJ1-6; D perhaps matches TRBD1 (5 bases). The CDR3 has 13 amino acids. Germline V gene lookup returns CDR1 MGHRA and CDR2 YSYEKL. The CDR3 sequence is CASNQVRDSPLHF. CDR3 nucleotides: TGCGCCAGCAACCAAGTTCGGGACTCACCCCTCCACTTT.

This clonotype was picked up a small number of times. The chain carries TRBV7-8 and TRBJ2-1; 9 nucleotides line up with TRBD2. This CDR3 region has 18 residues. The germline V gene has CDR1 SGHVS and CDR2 FQNEAQ. Trimming at V came to 5 bases and at J to 4 bases, leaving 15 bases not matched to a gene. In DNA, the CDR3 is TGTGCCAGCAGCCCCGCCTTGGGCAGCGGGGGGCCATACAATGAGCAGTTCTTC. Translated, it gives CASSPALGSGGPYNEQFF.

Details on this clonotype: One end of the junction does not line up with germline, which may come from a read error. The chain links TRBV4-3 to TRBJ1-1; 7 bases agree with TRBD1. The germline V gene encodes CDR1 LGHNA and CDR2 YSLEER. This CDR3 has 15 amino acids. The CDR3 DNA is TGCGCCAGTAGCCAAGGTGGGGGCAGGGGGGCTGGGGCTTTCTTT. Translation: CASSQGGGRGAGAFF.